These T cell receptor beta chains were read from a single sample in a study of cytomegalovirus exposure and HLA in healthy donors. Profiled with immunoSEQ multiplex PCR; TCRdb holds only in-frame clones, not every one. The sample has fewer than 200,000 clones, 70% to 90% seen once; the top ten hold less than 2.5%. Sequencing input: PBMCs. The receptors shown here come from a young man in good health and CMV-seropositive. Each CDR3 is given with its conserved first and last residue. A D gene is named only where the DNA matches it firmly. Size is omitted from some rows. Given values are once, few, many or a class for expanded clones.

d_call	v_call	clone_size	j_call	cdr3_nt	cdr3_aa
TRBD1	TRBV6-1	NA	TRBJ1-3	TGTGCCAGCGGAAACAGGGGTTCTGGAAACACCATATATTTT	CASGNRGSGNTIYF
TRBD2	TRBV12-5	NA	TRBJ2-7	TGTGCTAGTGGTTTCTTAGCGGGGGGTGAGCAGTACTTC	CASGFLAGGEQYF
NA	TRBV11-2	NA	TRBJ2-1	TGTGCCAGCAGCCCGGGACTAGGGGGCTGGGACAATGAGCAGTTCTTC	CASSPGLGGWDNEQFF
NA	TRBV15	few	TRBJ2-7	TGTGCCACCAGCAGAGATGGAGAGGCCCGCTACGAGCAGTACTTC	CATSRDGEARYEQYF
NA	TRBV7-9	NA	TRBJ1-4	TGTGCCAGCAGCTTATCCACAGTTTGGTTCCAGGGACTGTTTTTT	CASSLSTVWFQGLFF
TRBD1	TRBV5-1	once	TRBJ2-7	TGCGCCAGTCGGGAAGACAGGGGGCGCGGCGAGCAGTACTTC	CASREDRGRGEQYF
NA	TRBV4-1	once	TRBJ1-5	TGCGCCAGCAGCCAGATTCTGTTCCCTCAGGGCAATCAGCCCCAGCATTTT	CASSQILFPQGNQPQHF
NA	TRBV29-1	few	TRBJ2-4	TGCAGCGGAGTGACAGCCACAACCAAAAACAGTCAGTACTTC	CSGVTATTKNSQYF
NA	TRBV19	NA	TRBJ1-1	TGTGCCAGTAGCCCCCCGGATTTGGGCAGCCTGAGGAGGACTGAAGCTTTCTTT	CASSPPDLGSLRRTEAFF
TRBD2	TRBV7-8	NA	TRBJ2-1	TGTGCCAGCAGCTTAGCGCGGATGGCGGGGGGGCACTATGAGCAGTTCTTC	CASSLARMAGGHYEQFF
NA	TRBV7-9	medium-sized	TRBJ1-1	TGTGCCAGCAGCTGGGAGGGGGTGGGGACTGAAGCTTTCTTT	CASSWEGVGTEAFF
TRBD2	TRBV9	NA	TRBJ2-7	TGTGCCAGCAGCGTAGGGAGCGGGGGTTACGAGCAGTACTTC	CASSVGSGGYEQYF
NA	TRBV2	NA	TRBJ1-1	TGTGCCAGCAGGGCCGAACAGGGTCGGGGCACTGAAGCTTTCTTT	CASRAEQGRGTEAFF
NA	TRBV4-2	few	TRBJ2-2	TGTGCCAGCAGCCAAGATATTAGAGGGGAGCTGTTTTTT	CASSQDIRGELFF
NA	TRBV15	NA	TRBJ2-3	TGTGCCACCAGCAGAGATGGTGGGACATCTAGCACAGATACGCAGTATTTT	CATSRDGGTSSTDTQYF
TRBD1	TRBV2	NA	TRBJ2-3	TGTGCCAGCAGTACAGGGGAGAGAGATACGCAGTATTTT	CASSTGERDTQYF
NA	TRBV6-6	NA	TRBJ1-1	TGTGCCAGCAGTCCAACCGAGAGTAGCTTGAACACTGAAGCTTTCTTT	CASSPTESSLNTEAFF
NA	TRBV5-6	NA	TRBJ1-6	TGTGCCAGCAGCCAAAACGGGACACCCCTCCACTTT	CASSQNGTPLHF
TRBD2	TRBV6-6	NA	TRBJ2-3	TGTGCCAGCAGTTACCTGGCTAGCGGGGCAGATACGCAGTATTTT	CASSYLASGADTQYF
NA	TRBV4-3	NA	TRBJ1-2	TGCGCCAGCAGGCCAGGGATTATGAGCTATGGCTACACCTTC	CASRPGIMSYGYTF
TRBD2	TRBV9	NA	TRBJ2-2	TGTGCCAGCAGCGTAGGAGGGGTAGCGGGGGGCTTGACCGGGGAGCTGTTTTTT	CASSVGGVAGGLTGELFF
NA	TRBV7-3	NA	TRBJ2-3	TGTGCCAGCAGCTTAACTTACACAGATACGCAGTATTTT	CASSLTYTDTQYF
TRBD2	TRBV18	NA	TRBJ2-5	TGTGCCAGCTCACCACTAGCGGGGGCCGGTAAAGAGACCCAGTACTTC	CASSPLAGAGKETQYF
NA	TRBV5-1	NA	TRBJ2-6	TGCGCCAGCAGACCTGGGACACCTGGGGCCAACGTCCTGACTTTC	CASRPGTPGANVLTF
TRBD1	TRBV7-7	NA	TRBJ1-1	TGTGCTAGCAGTTCGAGACAGGGAACTGAAGCTTTCTTT	CASSSRQGTEAFF
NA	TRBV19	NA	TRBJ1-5	TGTGCCAGTGGCCAGGGGCACAATCAGCCCCAGCATTTT	CASGQGHNQPQHF
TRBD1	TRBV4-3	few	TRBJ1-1	TGCGCCAGCAGCCAAGACAGGGGGTTTTGGGCCACTGAAGCTTTCTTT	CASSQDRGFWATEAFF
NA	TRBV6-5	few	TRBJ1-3	TGTGCCAGCAGTTACGCGGGGGGGAAAGGAAACACCATATATTTT	CASSYAGGKGNTIYF
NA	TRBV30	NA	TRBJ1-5	TGTGCCTGGAGTAAGTTCGGAGGGGCTCATAGCAATCAGCCCCAGCATTTT	CAWSKFGGAHSNQPQHF
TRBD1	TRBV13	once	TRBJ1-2	TGTGCCAGCAGCTTCGGGACAGGGGGCGCAGGCTATGGCTACACCTTC	CASSFGTGGAGYGYTF
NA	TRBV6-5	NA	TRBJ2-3	TGTGCCAGCAGTTACTCGACGCGGACTAGCACAGATACGCAGTATTTT	CASSYSTRTSTDTQYF
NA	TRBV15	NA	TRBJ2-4	TGTGCCACCAGCAGAGAGATGAACAGAAACATTCAGTACTTC	CATSREMNRNIQYF
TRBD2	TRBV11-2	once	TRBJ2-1	TGTGCCAGCAGCCCCAGGACTAGCGGGTTGGTTTACAATGAGCAGTTCTTC	CASSPRTSGLVYNEQFF
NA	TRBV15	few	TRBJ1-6	TGTGCCACCTCCTCGGATAATTCACCCCTCCACTTT	CATSSDNSPLHF
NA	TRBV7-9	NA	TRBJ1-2	TGTGCCAGCAGCTCCAGGGGACCCGATGGCTACACCTTC	CASSSRGPDGYTF
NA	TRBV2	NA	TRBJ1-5	TGTGCCAGCAGTGAAATCGGACAGCAAGTTCAGCCCCAGCATTTT	CASSEIGQQVQPQHF
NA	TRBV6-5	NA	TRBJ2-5	TGTGCCAGCGGGCCGACTTGGGAGCAGTACTTC	CASGPTWEQYF
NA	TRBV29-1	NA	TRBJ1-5	TGCAGCGTCCTTCTGTCGGGGGGGAGCAATCAGCCCCAGCATTTT	CSVLLSGGSNQPQHF
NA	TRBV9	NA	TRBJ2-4	TGTGCCAGCAGCCTAGAAGACGGAGGGGCAGCAGATATAGCCAAAAACAGTCAGTACTTC	CASSLEDGGAADIAKNSQYF
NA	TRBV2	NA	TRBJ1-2	TGTGCCAGCAGTGAGGCAGGGCGATATGGCTACACCTTC	CASSEAGRYGYTF
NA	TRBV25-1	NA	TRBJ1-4	TGTGCCAGCAGTGGGACAAATGAAAAACTGTTTTTT	CASSGTNEKLFF
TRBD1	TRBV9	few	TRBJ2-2	TGTGCCAGCAGCGTAGCCCAGGGACAGTTCACCGGGGAGCTGTTTTTT	CASSVAQGQFTGELFF
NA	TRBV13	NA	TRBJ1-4	TGTGCCAGCAGCTCAAGACAGGAGACTCCTGAAGAAAAACTGTTTTTT	CASSSRQETPEEKLFF
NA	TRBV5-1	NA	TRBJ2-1	TGCGCCAGCAGCTTTAACCCTGCGTCTTACAATGAGCAGTTCTTC	CASSFNPASYNEQFF
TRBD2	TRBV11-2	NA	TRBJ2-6	TGTGCCAGCAGCTCGTACCTGGCGGGGGGTCTCGGGGCCAACGTCCTGACTTTC	CASSSYLAGGLGANVLTF
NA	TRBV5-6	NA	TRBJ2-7	TGTGCCAGCAGCGAGGGGACATCACCTTACTACGAGCAGTACTTC	CASSEGTSPYYEQYF
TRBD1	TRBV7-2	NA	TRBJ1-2	TGTGCCAGCAGCTCTTGGACAGGGCCTCCCTATGGCTACACCTTC	CASSSWTGPPYGYTF
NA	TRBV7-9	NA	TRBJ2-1	TGTGCCAGCAGCTTAAACGGGAATGAGCAGTTCTTC	CASSLNGNEQFF
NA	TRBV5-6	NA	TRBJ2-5	TGTGCCAGCAGCTTTCGCAGGGGGGCAGAGACCCAGTACTTC	CASSFRRGAETQYF
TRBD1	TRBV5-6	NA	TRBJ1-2	TGTGCCAGCAGCTTCGGACAGGGGGAGGATAACTATGGCTACACCTTC	CASSFGQGEDNYGYTF
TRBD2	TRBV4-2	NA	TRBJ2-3	TGTGCCAGCAGCCAAGCCGGACTATCGAGCGGGGGTACCCATACGCAGTATTTT	CASSQAGLSSGGTHTQYF
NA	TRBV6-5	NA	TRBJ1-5	TGTGCCAGCAGGGGGGGTCAGGGTTTTAATCAGCCCCAGCATTTT	CASRGGQGFNQPQHF
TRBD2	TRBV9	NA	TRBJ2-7	TGTGCCAGCGCCGCGGGAGGGTCCTACGAGCAGTACTTC	CASAAGGSYEQYF
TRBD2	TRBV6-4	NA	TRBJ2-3	TGTGCCAGCAGTGACTTAGCGGGGGAACAAGATACGCAGTATTTT	CASSDLAGEQDTQYF
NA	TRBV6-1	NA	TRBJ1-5	TGTGCCAGCAGTGAGGGGGGTAGCAATCAGCCCCAGCATTTT	CASSEGGSNQPQHF
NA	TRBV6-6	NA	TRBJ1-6	TGTGCCAGCAGTTACCCCGAACAGAATTCACCCCTCCACTTT	CASSYPEQNSPLHF
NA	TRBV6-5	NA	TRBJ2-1	TGTGCCAGCAGAAGGGAGGCAATCTCCTACAATGAGCAGTTCTTC	CASRREAISYNEQFF